This T cell receptor (beta chain) was sequenced in a study of Graves' ophthalmopathy and Graves' hyperthyroidism. The sequenced template was RNA, covering the TCR beta CDR3 region. First-round RT-PCR employed HTBI primers, with a second-round multiplex PCR after it. MiXCR, applied by TCRdb to the multiplex PCR reads, yields one record per CDR3 protein. The sample shows over 650,000 distinct CDR3 sequences, under 50% of them seen only once. In germline, CDR1 is SGHVS, CDR2 FQNEAQ. Trimming removed 2 bases from V and 3 bases from J, with 11 bases in between. The CDR3 is 14 amino acids. This clonotype was detected ten times or more.

The chain carries TRBV7-8 and TRBJ2-7; tentatively, D is TRBD2 (6 bases). What was sequenced was peripheral blood. The sequence was collected from an adult man with Graves' ophthalmopathy. The CDR3 bases are TGTGCCAGCAGCTTAACTAGCCCCTACTACGAGCAGTACTTC. Protein product: CASSLTSPYYEQYF.